The sequence of this T cell receptor (beta chain) was determined in a study of T cell responses to AZD1222 COVID-19 vaccine. Whole-study results and caveats: Females outnumbered males among donors, who were mostly white British; clonal diversity was possibly underestimated. Dominant at 160-218 and 743-854, vaccine-associated CD4 TCRs also spanned spike. An increase in Spike-specific TCR breadth and depth was observed after two AZD1222 doses.

For this clone: Antigen: not known.

The method was immunoSEQ multiplex PCR; TCRdb's version includes in-frame clones alone and lacks a portion of them. The sample consists of 80,000 or so clones, 87% of them appearing once. This CDR3 is built from 14 residues. Trimming took off 6 bases at V and 8 bases at J, with 19 bases between the two ends. The V gene's germline CDR1 is KGHSH and CDR2 LQKENI. V is TRBV18 and J is TRBJ1-2; no firm D call. The source is an adult in good health. The specimen comprised peripheral blood, sampled on day 0 of AZD1222 vaccination. This CDR3 is CASSPTRGMEGYTF. The CDR3 nucleotides are TGTGCCAGCTCGCCAACTCGAGGGATGGAGGGCTACACCTTC.